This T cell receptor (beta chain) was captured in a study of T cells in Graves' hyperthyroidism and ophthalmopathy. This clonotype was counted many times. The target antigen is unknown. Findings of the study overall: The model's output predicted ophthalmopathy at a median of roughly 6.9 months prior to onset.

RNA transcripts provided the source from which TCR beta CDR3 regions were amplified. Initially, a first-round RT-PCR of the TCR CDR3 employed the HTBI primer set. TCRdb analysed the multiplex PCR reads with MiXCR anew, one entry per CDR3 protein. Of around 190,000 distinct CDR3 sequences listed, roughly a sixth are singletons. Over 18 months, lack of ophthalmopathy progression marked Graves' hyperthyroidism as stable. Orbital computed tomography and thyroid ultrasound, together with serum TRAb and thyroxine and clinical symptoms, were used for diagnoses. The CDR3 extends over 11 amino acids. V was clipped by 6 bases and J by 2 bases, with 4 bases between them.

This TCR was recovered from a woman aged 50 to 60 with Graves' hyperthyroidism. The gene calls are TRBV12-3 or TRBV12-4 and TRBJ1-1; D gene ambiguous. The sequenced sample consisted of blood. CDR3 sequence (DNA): TGTGCCAGCAGCATTAACACTGAAGCTTTCTTT. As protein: CASSINTEAFF.